The 2 T cell receptor beta chains reported below all come from one sample, sequenced in a study of regulatory T cells in long-lasting Graves disease. Building the TCR beta libraries relied on iRepertoire HTBI primers, and CDR3 regions underwent Arm-PCR. One entry per CDR3 protein results from TCRdb running MiXCR on the multiplex PCR reads. The table shows 550,000 to 650,000 distinct CDR3 sequences, with 15% to 20% occurring only once. The time point is: newly diagnosed GD, antithyroid drugs for less than 3 months. After RNA was extracted from PBMCs, the TCR library was made from it. These data were also reused for a study on T cells in Graves' hyperthyroidism and ophthalmopathy.

This sample comprised peripheral blood mononuclear cells (PBMCs), obtained at new diagnosis, from a patient treated with antithyroid drugs. Receptor source: a man between 18 and 29 years old with Graves disease.

This clonotype has just a few counts. This chain connects TRBV6-1 to TRBJ2-5; 8 bases fit TRBD2. Germline loops: CDR1 MNHNS, CDR2 SASEGT. The CDR3 covers 15 residues. The J segment lost 5 bases and the V segment lost 7 bases, leaving 12 bases of the junction unmatched. CDR3 nucleotides: TGTGCCAGCATCGCACGGGTAGCGGGGTTGGAGACCCAGTACTTC. This encodes CASIARVAGLETQYF.

This clonotype was seen ten or more times. The chain couples TRBV14 to TRBJ2-1; D is possibly TRBD2 (5 bases). Germline V gene data show CDR1 as SGHDN and CDR2 as FVKESK. Trimming cost V 0 bases and J 5 bases, with 8 bases left between them. This CDR3 is 14 amino acids long. CDR3 residues: CASSQDYGNNEQFF. The CDR3 DNA is TGTGCCAGCAGCCAAGATTACGGGAACAATGAGCAGTTCTTC.